This record looks at one TCR beta chain sequence and its context. Its antigen remains unknown. Per germline, CDR1 SGHRS and CDR2 YFSETQ. V lost 0 bases and J 0 bases, leaving 7 bases between the germline ends. CDR3 length: 15 amino acids. The data derive from a study of beta chain features in type 1 diabetes. Study findings and constraints: PCR, the amplification step, might favor shorter templates, equally in patients and controls. Researchers report that Type 1 diabetes patients had moderately but significantly shorter TCRB CDR3s across all four CD4+ subsets.

Investigators reverse transcribed all isolated RNA, so they sequenced expressed TCRB transcripts. Approximately 3.5 million reads, on average, came from each naive, central memory and regulatory T cell sample. TCRdb's copy holds only in-frame clones and misses some; the assay was immunoSEQ multiplex PCR. Counted here are approximately 730,000 clones, 13% occurring once; the ten biggest clones make up less than 0.025%. The sequenced sample was naive CD4+ T cells from blood. The chain has TRBV5-1 and TRBJ1-5; no clear D. The TCR was taken from a young man with type 1 diabetes. The CDR3 spells CASSLDGVSNQPQHF. Written as DNA, the CDR3 is TGCGCCAGCAGCTTGGACGGGGTTAGCAATCAGCCCCAGCATTTT.